This TCR beta chain was observed in a study of OX40 agonist ivuxolimab in advanced cancers. Turning to the study itself: The patients received ivuxolimab by intravenous route every 2 weeks at 0.01 to 10 mg/kg. Patients enrolled in dose escalation were diagnosed with hepatocellular carcinoma, melanoma, renal cell or head and neck cancer.

The method was immunoSEQ multiplex PCR; TCRdb's version includes in-frame clones alone and lacks a portion of them. The profile shows about 16,000 clones, more than 70% of them singletons. Cycle 7 day 1, cycle 4 day 1, and baseline were the timepoints at which blood was sampled. Trimming took 1 base from V and 3 from J, leaving 9 bases between them. The CDR3 is 14 amino acids. CDR1 and CDR2 from the germline V gene are KGHSH and LQKENI. The chain employs TRBV18 and TRBJ1-2; D remains ambiguous. The sample was CD4+ or CD8+ T cells sorted from blood, taken in a trial of the OX40 agonist ivuxolimab. The sequence came from an adult with an advanced solid tumor such as melanoma, head and neck, liver or kidney cancer. The CDR3 DNA reads as TGTGCCAGCTCACCACGAGGCAGATACTATGGCTACACCTTC. Residues: CASSPRGRYYGYTF.